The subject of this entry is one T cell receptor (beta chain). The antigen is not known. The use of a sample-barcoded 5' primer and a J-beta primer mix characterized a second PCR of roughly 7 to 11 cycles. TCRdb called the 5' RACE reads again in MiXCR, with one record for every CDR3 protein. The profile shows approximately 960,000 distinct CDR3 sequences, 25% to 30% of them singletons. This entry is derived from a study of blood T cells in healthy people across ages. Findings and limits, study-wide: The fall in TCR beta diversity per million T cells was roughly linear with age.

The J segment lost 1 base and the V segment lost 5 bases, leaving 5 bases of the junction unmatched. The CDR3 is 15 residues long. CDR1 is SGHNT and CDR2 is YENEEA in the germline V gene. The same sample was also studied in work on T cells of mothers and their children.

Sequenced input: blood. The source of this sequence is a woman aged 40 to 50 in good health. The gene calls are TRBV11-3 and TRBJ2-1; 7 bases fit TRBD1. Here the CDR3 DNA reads TGTGCCAGCAGCGACAGACAGGGTTCCTACAATGAGCAGTTCTTC. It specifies CASSDRQGSYNEQFF.